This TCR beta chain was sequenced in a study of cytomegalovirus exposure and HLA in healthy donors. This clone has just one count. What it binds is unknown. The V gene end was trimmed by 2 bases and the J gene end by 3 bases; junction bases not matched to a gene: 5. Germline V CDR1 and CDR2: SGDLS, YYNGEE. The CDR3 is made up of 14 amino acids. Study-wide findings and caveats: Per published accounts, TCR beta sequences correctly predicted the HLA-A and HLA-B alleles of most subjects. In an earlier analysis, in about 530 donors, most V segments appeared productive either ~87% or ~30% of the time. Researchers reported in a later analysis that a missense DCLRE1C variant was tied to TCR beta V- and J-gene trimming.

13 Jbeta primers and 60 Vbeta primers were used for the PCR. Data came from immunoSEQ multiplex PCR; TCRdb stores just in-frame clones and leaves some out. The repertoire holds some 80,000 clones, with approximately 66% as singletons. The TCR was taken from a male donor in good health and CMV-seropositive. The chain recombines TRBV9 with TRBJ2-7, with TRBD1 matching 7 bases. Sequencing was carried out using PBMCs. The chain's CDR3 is CASSVDRVSYEQYF. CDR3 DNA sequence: TGTGCCAGCAGCGTCGACAGGGTCAGCTACGAGCAGTACTTC.